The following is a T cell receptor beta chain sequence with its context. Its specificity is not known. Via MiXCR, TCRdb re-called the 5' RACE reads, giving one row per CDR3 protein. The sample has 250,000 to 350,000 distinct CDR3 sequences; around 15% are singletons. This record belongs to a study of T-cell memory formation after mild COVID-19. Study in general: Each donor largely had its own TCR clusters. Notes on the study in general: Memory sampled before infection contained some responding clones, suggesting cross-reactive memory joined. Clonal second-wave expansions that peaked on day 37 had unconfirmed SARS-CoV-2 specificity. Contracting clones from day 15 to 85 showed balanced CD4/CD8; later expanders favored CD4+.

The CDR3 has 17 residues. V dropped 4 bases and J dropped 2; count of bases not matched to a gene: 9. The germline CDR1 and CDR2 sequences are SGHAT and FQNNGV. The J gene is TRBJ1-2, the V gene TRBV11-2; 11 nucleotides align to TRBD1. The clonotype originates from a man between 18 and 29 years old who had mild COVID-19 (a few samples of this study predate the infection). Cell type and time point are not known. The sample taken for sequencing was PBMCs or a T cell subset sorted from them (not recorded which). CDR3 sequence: CASSSAPGQGGNYGYTF. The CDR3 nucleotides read TGTGCCAGCAGCTCCGCTCCGGGACAGGGGGGGAACTATGGCTACACCTTC.